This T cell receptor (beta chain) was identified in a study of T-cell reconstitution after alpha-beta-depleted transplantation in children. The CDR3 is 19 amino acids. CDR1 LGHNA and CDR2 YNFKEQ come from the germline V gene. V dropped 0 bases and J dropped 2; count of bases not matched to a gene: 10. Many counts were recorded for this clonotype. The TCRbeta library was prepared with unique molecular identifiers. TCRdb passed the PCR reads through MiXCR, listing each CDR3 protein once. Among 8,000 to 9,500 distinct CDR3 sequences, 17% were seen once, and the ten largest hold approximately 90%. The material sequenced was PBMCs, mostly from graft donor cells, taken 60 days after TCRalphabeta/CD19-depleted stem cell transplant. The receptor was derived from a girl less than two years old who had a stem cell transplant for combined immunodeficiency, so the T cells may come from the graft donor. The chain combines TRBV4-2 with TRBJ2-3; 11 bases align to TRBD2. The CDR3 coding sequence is TGTGCCAGCAGCCAAGATCAGGGACTACTAGCGGGGGACACAGATACGCAGTATTTT. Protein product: CASSQDQGLLAGDTDTQYF.